This T cell receptor beta chain came from a study of blood T cell repertoires in COVID-19. CDR1 and CDR2 (germline): SEHNR, FQNEAQ (reference sequence). V lost 3 bases to trimming and J lost 5 bases; unmatched junction nucleotides: 0. This CDR3 is 12 amino acids long. Measured with immunoSEQ multiplex PCR; TCRdb has only the in-frame clones, and not every one. This table holds some 250,000 clones, approximately 78% found once. This clone was seen a handful of times. Sequenced material: peripheral blood. The chain uses TRBV7-9 and TRBJ2-7; 8 bases fit TRBD1. The TCR was taken from a woman aged 60-75 years with active or convalescent COVID-19. CDR3 sequence reads: CASSLDRDEQYF. CDR3 DNA sequence: TGTGCCAGCAGCTTGGACAGGGACGAGCAGTACTTC.